The entry that follows covers one T cell receptor (beta chain) sequence. Its antigen is still unknown. Trimming removed 2 bases from V and 4 bases from J, with 10 bases in between. The CDR3 length is 14 residues. CDR1 SGHRS and CDR2 YFSETQ come from the germline V gene. These data come from a study of cytomegalovirus exposure and HLA in healthy donors. Study-level points and caveats: In vitro data verified three CMV-associated chains as specific for CMV antigens. Among the most significant clusters, several appeared linked to common viral pathogens in a later analysis.

Researchers ran the PCR with 60 Vbeta and 13 Jbeta primers. TCRdb's table, derived via immunoSEQ multiplex PCR, lists solely in-frame clones and lacks some. The table lists roughly 190,000 clones, around four fifths of them singletons. Sequencing was carried out using PBMCs. The sequence derives from a female donor in good health and CMV-seronegative. The chain links TRBV5-1 to TRBJ1-3; D perhaps matches TRBD1 (6 bases). The chain's CDR3 is CASSFPDSGNTIYF. CDR3 sequence (DNA): TGCGCCAGCAGCTTCCCGGACAGCGGAAACACCATATATTTT.